This T cell receptor (beta chain) was captured by sequencing in a study of regulatory T cells in long-lasting Graves disease. The authors built TCR beta libraries using iRepertoire HTBI primers and Arm-PCR of CDR3 regions. From the multiplex PCR reads, TCRdb called clonotypes with MiXCR, one entry per CDR3 protein. This sample has approximately 360,000 distinct CDR3 sequences, with 20% to 25% found just once. Sample time point: persistent/refractory GD, antithyroid drugs over 5 years with positive TRAb. RNA from PBMCs was the source of the TCR library. Germline V gene lookup returns CDR1 SGHVS and CDR2 FNYEAQ. The CDR3 covers 14 residues. Between the trimmed V and J ends, which lost 4 bases and 1 base, there was a span of 10 bases.

V gene TRBV7-6 combines with J gene TRBJ1-1; D gene unclear. The specimen comprised peripheral blood mononuclear cells (PBMCs), sampled when the disease was refractory, from a patient treated with antithyroid drugs. This receptor was taken from a woman between 35 and 50 years old with Graves disease. The CDR3 nucleotides are TGTGCCAGCAGCTCACGGGAGGGGAACACTGAAGCTTTCTTT. It yields the protein CASSSREGNTEAFF.